The clone carrying this T cell receptor (beta chain) appeared many times. Its matching antigen is unknown. TCR beta CDR3 regions were amplified from RNA transcripts. The HTBI primer set served for first-round RT-PCR of the TCR CDR3. TCRdb re-analysed the multiplex PCR reads in MiXCR, keeping a single row per CDR3 protein. The table has 200,000 to 250,000 distinct CDR3 sequences, approximately 23% seen once. Trimming shortened V by 4 bases and J by 2 bases, and 8 bases separated the two germline ends. CDR3 length: 13 residues. Germline values: CDR1 MRHNA, CDR2 SNTAGT. This specimen belongs to a study of T cells in Graves' hyperthyroidism and ophthalmopathy. In the ophthalmopathy cohort, Clinical Activity Score was at least 3, NOSPECS grade at least 4, and duration under 3 months. The study excluded patients with uncontrolled infection, other autoimmune disease, pregnancy or lactation. Fresh peripheral blood, around 11 ml of it, supplied the PBMCs.

Study-wide findings and caveats: Classification by a 13 V-J model distinguished ophthalmopathy from stable hyperthyroidism.

The sequenced sample was blood. The clonotype comes from a woman in her forties with Graves' ophthalmopathy. V usage is TRBV6-4 and J usage is TRBJ1-2; no reliable D call. CDR3 sequence (DNA): TGTGCCAGCAGTGTCCAACAGAACTATGGCTACACCTTC. It yields the protein CASSVQQNYGYTF.